Below are 24 T cell receptor beta chains sequenced from a single sample in a study of T cell responses to AZD1222 COVID-19 vaccine. Assay: immunoSEQ multiplex PCR; the TCRdb copy retains only in-frame clones and omits some. Among approximately 150,000 clones listed, just under 95% were seen once. The sequencing used peripheral blood, collected on day 0 of AZD1222 vaccination. Receptor source: an adult in good health.

The chain is built from TRBV6-6 and TRBJ2-1; D possibly corresponds to TRBD1 (6 bases). The germline V gene has CDR1 MNHNY and CDR2 SVGAGI (reference sequence). V lost 5 bases and J lost 9, with 17 bases in between. The CDR3 totals 14 residues. The CDR3 bases are TGTGCCAGCAGTAGCTCGGACAGTATAGTTGAGCAGTTCTTC. It yields the protein CASSSSDSIVEQFF.

This clone was detected only once. The genes are TRBV18 and TRBJ1-1; a weak D match, TRBD1 (5 bases). V shed 1 base and J shed 1 base, with 13 bases lying between them. Germline CDR1 KGHSH, CDR2 LQKENI. This CDR3 is built from 16 residues. The CDR3 bases are TGTGCCAGCTCACCACTTGAGCCAGGGCCGAACACTGAAGCTTTCTTT. It yields the protein CASSPLEPGPNTEAFF.

This clone was recorded only once. The CDR3 bases are TGCGCCAGCAGCCCCCTTCAGGGAGGAACTGAAGCTTTCTTT. Its translation: CASSPLQGGTEAFF. V gene TRBV5-1 combines with J gene TRBJ1-1, with D tentatively TRBD1 (5 bases). The CDR3 is 14 residues long. Trimming left V 4 bases short and J 5 bases short, with 15 bases between. Looked up from germline, CDR1 is SGHRS and CDR2 is YFSETQ.

The gene calls are TRBV5-6 and TRBJ1-1, with TRBD1 matching 10 bases. Unmatched junction bases numbered 1, after V lost 7 bases and J lost 1 base. Germline loops: CDR1 SGHDT, CDR2 YYEEEE. CDR3 size: 13 residues. This CDR3 is CASRDRGNTEAFF. The DNA of the CDR3 is TGTGCCAGCCGGGACAGGGGGAACACTGAAGCTTTCTTT.

The chain employs TRBV19 and TRBJ1-5, with 7 bases identical to TRBD1. J gave up 3 bases and V 8 bases, and 10 bases lay outside the gene matches. The CDR3 covers 15 residues. Looked up from germline, CDR1 is LNHDA and CDR2 is SQIVND (reference sequence). The DNA for the CDR3 is TGTGCCAGTCGTACGACCGGGACAGCCAATCAGCCCCAGCATTTT. Translating it yields CASRTTGTANQPQHF. Filled out from reference TRBV19 and TRBJ1-5, the complete variable domain reads DGGITQSPKYLFRKEGQNVTLSCEQNLNHDAMYWYRQDPGQGLRLIYYSQIVNDFQKGDIAEGYSVSREKKESFPLTVTSAQKNPTAFYLCASRTTGTANQPQHFGDGTRLSIL.

Only one count was recorded for this clone. The gene calls are TRBV9 and TRBJ2-5; 8 bases match TRBD2. CDR1 is SGDLS and CDR2 is YYNGEE in the germline V gene. V shed 4 bases and J 5 bases; nucleotides not matched to a gene: 7. This CDR3 region has 14 residues. The CDR3 DNA reads as TGTGCCAGCAGCCCCGGGGGGGGCGGCGAGACCCAGTACTTC. Translated, it gives CASSPGGGGETQYF.

The V gene is TRBV2, the J gene TRBJ2-1, with D unclear. Germline loops: CDR1 SNHLY, CDR2 FYNNEI. This CDR3 is built from 15 residues. V was shortened by 3 bases and J by 0 bases, with 9 bases between the two germline ends. CDR3 DNA: TGTGCCAGCAGTGAGATAGCCTCCTCCTACAATGAGCAGTTCTTC. It encodes CASSEIASSYNEQFF.

The gene calls are TRBV6-5 and TRBJ1-5; D might be TRBD1 (6 bases). Trimming cost V 2 bases and J 6 bases, with 17 bases left between them. The CDR3 extends over 16 amino acids. From germline, CDR1 is MNHEY and CDR2 SVGAGI. The CDR3 DNA reads as TGTGCCAGCAGTTACGAGGCGGGGGGCGCGGGTCAGCCCCAGCATTTT. This gives the protein CASSYEAGGAGQPQHF.

This chain uses TRBV7-2 with TRBJ2-2, with TRBD2 matching 8 bases. Germline CDR1 and CDR2: SGHTA and FQGNSA. The CDR3 has 16 amino acids. V lost 5 bases and J lost 0; bases outside the gene matches: 5. CDR3 coding DNA: TGTGCCAGCAGCCCCAGACTAGCGACGAACACCGGGGAGCTGTTTTTT. Translation: CASSPRLATNTGELFF.

The chain has TRBV5-1 and TRBJ2-5; 8 positions match TRBD1. CDR1 is SGHRS, CDR2 YFSETQ, per germline. The CDR3 consists of 16 residues. J lost 4 bases, V lost 0 bases, and 8 bases had no gene match. This CDR3 is CASSLAGQGAGETQYF. CDR3 nucleotides: TGCGCCAGCAGCTTGGCCGGTCAGGGGGCAGGAGAGACCCAGTACTTC. Combining the CDR3 with reference TRBV5-1 and TRBJ2-5 gives the whole variable domain KAGVTQTPRYLIKTRGQQVTLSCSPISGHRSVSWYQQTPGQGLQFLFEYFSETQRNKGNFPGRFSGRQFSNSRSEMNVSTLELGDSALYLCASSLAGQGAGETQYFGPGTRLLVL.

V and J are TRBV3-1 (or the pseudogene TRBV3-2) and TRBJ1-1, with D uncertain. CDR3 length equals 14 residues. Germline CDR1 is LGHDT and CDR2 is YNNKEL (reference sequence). The ends were cut back, 3 bases at V and 1 base at J, with 9 bases in the middle. The CDR3 region is CASSHLASNTEAFF. In nucleotides, the CDR3 is TGTGCCAGCAGCCATTTGGCTTCGAACACTGAAGCTTTCTTT.

This clone appeared a single time. The gene calls are TRBV18 and TRBJ1-2; 8 nucleotides agree with TRBD1. CDR1 KGHSH and CDR2 LQKENI come from the germline V gene. V lost 1 base, J lost 0 bases, and 7 bases stayed unmatched. The CDR3 length is 17 residues. DNA of the CDR3: TGTGCCAGCTCACCACTTGCGGGACAGGCCACTAACTATGGCTACACCTTC. It translates to CASSPLAGQATNYGYTF.

V is TRBV28 and J is TRBJ1-1; D not certain. The CDR3 runs 13 residues. CDR1 is MDHEN, CDR2 SYDVKM, per germline. Between the trimmed V and J ends, which lost 6 bases and 1 base, there was a span of 9 bases. In DNA form, the CDR3 reads TGTGCCAGCAGGCTTACAGCGAACACTGAAGCTTTCTTT. Protein: CASRLTANTEAFF.

The chain uses TRBV19 and TRBJ2-2; D might be TRBD2 (6 bases). V was clipped by 3 bases and J by 1 base, with 12 bases between them. In germline, CDR1 is LNHDA, CDR2 SQIVND (reference sequence). The CDR3 extends over 16 amino acids. CDR3 loop: CASSIRGLLNTGELFF. In nucleotides, the CDR3 is TGTGCCAGTAGTATTAGGGGACTTTTGAACACCGGGGAGCTGTTTTTT.

The CDR3 loop reads CASIWAGELFF. The CDR3 coding sequence is TGTGCCAGCATCTGGGCCGGGGAGCTGTTTTTT. The chain carries TRBV2 and TRBJ2-2; no reliable D call. The germline V gene encodes CDR1 SNHLY and CDR2 FYNNEI. This CDR3 contains 11 residues. Trimming removed 7 bases at V and 6 bases at J, with 6 bases between.

The chain is built from TRBV28 and TRBJ1-5; 10 bases agree with TRBD1. The CDR3 length is 14 residues. The germline V gene has CDR1 MDHEN and CDR2 SYDVKM. V dropped 4 bases and J dropped 7; count of bases not matched to a gene: 4. The CDR3 sequence is CASSSGQGRQPQHF. The CDR3 DNA sequence: TGTGCCAGCAGTTCGGGACAGGGGAGACAGCCCCAGCATTTT.

The chain uses TRBV19 and TRBJ1-2; 9 bases align to TRBD1. Germline trimming cut 5 bases from V and 5 bases from J; bases unmatched to any gene: 3. Per the germline V gene, CDR1 is LNHDA and CDR2 is SQIVND (reference sequence). The CDR3 spans 13 residues. The CDR3 nucleotides are TGTGCCAGTAGTGACGGACAGGGGTATGGCTACACCTTC. This encodes CASSDGQGYGYTF.

This clone was found once. The V and J genes are TRBV3-1 (or the pseudogene TRBV3-2) and TRBJ2-7; the D is unclear. Germline assignment: CDR1 LGHDT and CDR2 YNNKEL (reference sequence). V was pared by 4 bases and J by 3 bases, with 10 bases between. The CDR3 is made up of 13 amino acids. The CDR3 bases are TGTGCCAGCAGCCGGACGGTGGACTACGAGCAGTACTTC. Amino acid sequence: CASSRTVDYEQYF.

The rearrangement uses TRBV10-2 and TRBJ1-2; the match to TRBD1 covers 7 bases. Germline V lookup: CDR1 WSHSY, CDR2 SAAADI. With 0 bases clipped from V and 4 bases from J, the junction kept 2 bases outside the gene matches. The CDR3 sequence is 14 residues long. Here the CDR3 reads CASSESTGSYGYTF. The DNA of the CDR3 is TGCGCCAGCAGTGAGTCGACAGGGAGCTATGGCTACACCTTC.

The V call is TRBV19, the J call TRBJ1-2; D possibly corresponds to TRBD1 (5 bases). Germline values: CDR1 LNHDA, CDR2 SQIVND (reference sequence). There are 14 residues in the CDR3. V lost 5 bases, J lost 2 bases, and 12 bases lay in between. CDR3 protein: CASSLTGGNYGYTF. CDR3 nucleotide sequence: TGTGCCAGTAGTCTAACGGGGGGAAACTATGGCTACACCTTC.

In this sample, this clone turned up once. The rearrangement joins TRBV2 to TRBJ2-2; 7 positions match TRBD1. The CDR3 runs to 16 residues. Germline lookup yields CDR1 SNHLY and CDR2 FYNNEI. Unmatched junction bases numbered 7, after V lost 5 bases and J lost 1 base. The DNA for the CDR3 is TGTGCCAGCAGTTATCAGGGACAGAGGAACACCGGGGAGCTGTTTTTT. This encodes CASSYQGQRNTGELFF.

The chain is built from TRBV9 and TRBJ2-7; no reliable D call. V lost 2 bases and J 2 bases, leaving 11 bases between the germline ends. Germline values: CDR1 SGDLS, CDR2 YYNGEE. There are 14 residues in the CDR3. The CDR3 protein is CASSVGALTYEQYF. Here the CDR3 DNA reads TGTGCCAGCAGCGTGGGCGCCCTAACCTACGAGCAGTACTTC. The full variable domain, in which reference TRBV9 and TRBJ2-7 provide the parts outside the CDR3, is DSGVTQTPKHLITATGQRVTLRCSPRSGDLSVYWYQQSLDQGLQFLIQYYNGEERAKGNILERFSAQQFPDLHSELNLSSLELGDSALYFCASSVGALTYEQYFGPGTRLTVT.

The chain joins TRBV7-7 to TRBJ2-1; TRBD2 aligns across 10 bases. Trimming at V came to 5 bases and at J to 5 bases, leaving 9 bases not matched to a gene. CDR1 and CDR2 from the germline V gene are SSHAT and FNYEAQ (reference sequence). The CDR3 length is 16 residues. The DNA for the CDR3 is TGTGCCAGCAGCCCAACTAGCGGGGACTGGGACAATGAGCAGTTCTTC. The encoded protein is CASSPTSGDWDNEQFF.

The rearrangement links TRBV5-8 to TRBJ1-6; D gene uncertain. Germline V gene data show CDR1 as SGHTS and CDR2 as YDEGEE. The V end lost 4 bases, the J end lost 8 bases, and 4 bases lay between the germline ends. The CDR3 has 11 residues. The CDR3 nucleotides read TGTGCCAGCAGCCTTTATTCACCCCTCCACTTT. Translated, it gives CASSLYSPLHF.